This T cell receptor beta chain was profiled in a study of Ad26.COV2.S vaccination and SARS-CoV-2 variants. Regarding the study as a whole: Breadth and depth estimates from TCRs may understate total T cell responses.

Sequencing was performed with immunoSEQ multiplex PCR; in TCRdb, only in-frame clones are kept and a portion is missing. Among more than 300,000 clones listed, roughly 91% were seen once. The CDR3 is 16 residues long. Germline assignment: CDR1 KGHSH and CDR2 LQKENI. V shed 2 bases and J 3 bases; nucleotides not matched to a gene: 9. As to treatment: over 15 received Ad26.COV2.S at low or high dose, single or two shots; roughly 5 received placebo; per-sample allocation not given. Day 63 after the first vaccine or placebo injection was the time point for sampling. With regard to this clone: Its antigen remains unknown.

This sequence was found in a person aged 18 to 59 who received the Ad26.COV2.S COVID-19 vaccine or a placebo. V gene TRBV18 combines with J gene TRBJ1-2; TRBD1 matches 7 bases. The specimen comprised peripheral blood, sampled in a trial of Ad26.COV2.S vaccine versus placebo. CDR3 nucleotide sequence: TGTGCCAGCTCACCATTAGGGGGCTCAAGGGACTATGGCTACACCTTC. Its translation is CASSPLGGSRDYGYTF. The whole variable domain, remainder taken from reference TRBV18 and TRBJ1-2, is NAGVMQNPRHLVRRRGQEARLRCSPMKGHSHVYWYRQLPEEGLKFMVYLQKENIIDESGMPKERFSAEFPKEGPSILRIQQVVRGDSAAYFCASSPLGGSRDYGYTFGSGTRLTVV.